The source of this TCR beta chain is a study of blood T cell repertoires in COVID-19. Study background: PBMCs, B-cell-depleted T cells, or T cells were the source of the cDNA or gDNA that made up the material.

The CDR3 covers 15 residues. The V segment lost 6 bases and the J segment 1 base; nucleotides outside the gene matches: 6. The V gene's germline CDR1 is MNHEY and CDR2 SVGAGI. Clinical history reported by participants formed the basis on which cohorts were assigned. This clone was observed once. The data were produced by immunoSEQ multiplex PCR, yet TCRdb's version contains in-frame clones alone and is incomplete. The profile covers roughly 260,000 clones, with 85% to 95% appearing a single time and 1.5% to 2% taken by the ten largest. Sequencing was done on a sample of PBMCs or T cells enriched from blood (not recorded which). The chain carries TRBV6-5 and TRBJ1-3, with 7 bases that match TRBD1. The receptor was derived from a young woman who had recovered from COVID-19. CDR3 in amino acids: CASRTGLGSGNTIYF. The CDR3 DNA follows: TGTGCCAGCAGGACAGGGCTAGGGTCTGGAAACACCATATATTTT.